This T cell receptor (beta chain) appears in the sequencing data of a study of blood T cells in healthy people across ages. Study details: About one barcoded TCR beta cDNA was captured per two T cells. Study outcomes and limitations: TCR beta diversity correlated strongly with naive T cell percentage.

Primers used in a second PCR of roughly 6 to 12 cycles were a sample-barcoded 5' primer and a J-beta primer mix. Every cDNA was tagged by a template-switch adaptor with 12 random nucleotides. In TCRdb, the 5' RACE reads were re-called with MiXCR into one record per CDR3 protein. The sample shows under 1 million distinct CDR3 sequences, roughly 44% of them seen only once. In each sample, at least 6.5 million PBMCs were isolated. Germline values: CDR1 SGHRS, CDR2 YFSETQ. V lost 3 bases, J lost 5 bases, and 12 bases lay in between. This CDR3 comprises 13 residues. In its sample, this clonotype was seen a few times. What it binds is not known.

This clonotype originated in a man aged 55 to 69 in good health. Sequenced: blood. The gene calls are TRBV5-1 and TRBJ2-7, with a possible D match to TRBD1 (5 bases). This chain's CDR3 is CASSYTGLDEQYF. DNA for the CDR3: TGCGCCAGCAGCTACACAGGTTTGGACGAGCAGTACTTC. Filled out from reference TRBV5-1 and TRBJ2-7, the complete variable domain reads KAGVTQTPRYLIKTRGQQVTLSCSPISGHRSVSWYQQTPGQGLQFLFEYFSETQRNKGNFPGRFSGRQFSNSRSEMNVSTLELGDSALYLCASSYTGLDEQYFGPGTRLTVT.